This TCR beta chain was documented in a study of prognosis after radiotherapy for stage I lung cancer. A note on this clonotype: Since no conserved phenylalanine or tryptophan closes the CDR3, a read error is the likely cause.

Two rounds of multiplex PCR amplified TCR beta CDR3 from genomic DNA. The use of primers specific to each TRBV and TRBJ gene characterized first-round PCR. Each CDR3 protein is one row after TCRdb ran MiXCR on the multiplex PCR reads. Of about 27,000 distinct CDR3 sequences in the sample, about 32% are singletons; the top ten hold roughly a third. V gave up 5 bases and J gave up 0 bases; unmatched junction bases: 7. CDR3 size: 15 residues. Germline V lookup: CDR1 SGHNT, CDR2 YYREEE (reference sequence). The chain combines TRBV5-4 with TRBJ1-1, with TRBD1 identical over 7 bases. This receptor was taken from a donor over 45 with non-small cell lung cancer. The sequencing used PBMCs, collected before or after stereotactic body radiation therapy (not recorded which). CDR3 sequence reads: CASSQGGDVNTEAFS. The CDR3 nucleotides read TGTGCCAGCAGTCAGGGGGGCGACGTGAACACTGAAGCTTTCTCT.